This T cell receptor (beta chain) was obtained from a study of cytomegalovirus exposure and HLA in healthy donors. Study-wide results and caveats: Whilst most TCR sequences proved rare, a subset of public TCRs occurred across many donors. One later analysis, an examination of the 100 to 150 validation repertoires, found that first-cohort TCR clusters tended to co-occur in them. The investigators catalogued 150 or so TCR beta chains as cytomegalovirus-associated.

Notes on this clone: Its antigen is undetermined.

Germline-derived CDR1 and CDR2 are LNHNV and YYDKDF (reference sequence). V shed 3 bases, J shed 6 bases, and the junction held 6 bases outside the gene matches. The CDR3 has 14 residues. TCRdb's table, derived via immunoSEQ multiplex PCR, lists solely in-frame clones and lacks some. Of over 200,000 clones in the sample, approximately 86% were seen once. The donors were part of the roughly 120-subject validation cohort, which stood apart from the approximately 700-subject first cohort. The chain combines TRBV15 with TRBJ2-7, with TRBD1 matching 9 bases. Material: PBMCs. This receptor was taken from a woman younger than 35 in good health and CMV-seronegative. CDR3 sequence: CATSRGQGIREQYF. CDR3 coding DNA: TGTGCCACCAGCAGGGGACAGGGAATACGCGAGCAGTACTTC.